The 25 T cell receptor beta chains reported below all come from one sample, sequenced in a study of blood T cell repertoires in COVID-19. Clones were read by immunoSEQ multiplex PCR, and TCRdb kept only the in-frame ones, dropping some. The sample records fewer than 200,000 clones, over 80% being singletons. Source material: peripheral blood. The origin of the receptors is a woman older than 75 with COVID-19, enrolled during active disease.

The chain joins TRBV5-4 to TRBJ2-2; 8 bases agree with TRBD2. CDR3 length: 16 amino acids. The germline V gene encodes CDR1 SGHNT and CDR2 YYREEE (reference sequence). V dropped 2 bases and J dropped 7; count of bases not matched to a gene: 10. CDR3 in DNA: TGTGCCAGCAGCTTCCCCCGGGGGGGGCCGGGCGGGGAGCTGTTTTTT. As protein: CASSFPRGGPGGELFF. Complete variable domain (other parts from reference TRBV5-4 and TRBJ2-2): ETGVTQSPTHLIKTRGQQVTLRCSSQSGHNTVSWYQQALGQGPQFIFQYYREEENGRGNFPPRFSGLQFPNYSSELNVNALELDDSALYLCASSFPRGGPGGELFFGEGSRLTVL.

The V and J genes are TRBV29-1 and TRBJ2-7; a weak D match, TRBD1 (5 bases). CDR1 is SQVTM, CDR2 ANQGSEA, per germline. The CDR3 has 13 residues. V was pared by 0 bases and J by 6 bases, with 12 bases between. The chain's CDR3 is CSVEEGHVGEQYF. CDR3 bases: TGCAGCGTTGAAGAAGGACACGTTGGCGAGCAGTACTTC.

The chain is built from TRBV4-1 and TRBJ2-7; TRBD2 aligns across 13 bases. V lost 6 bases and J lost 2; bases outside the gene matches: 7. The germline CDR1 and CDR2 sequences are MGHRA and YSYEKL. CDR3 size: 16 residues. CDR3 nucleotide sequence: TGCGCCAGCAGTGGGACTAGCGGGACCCGGGCCTACGAGCAGTACTTC. It specifies CASSGTSGTRAYEQYF.

The J gene is TRBJ2-7, the V gene TRBV2; tentatively, D is TRBD1 (6 bases). V lost 7 bases, J lost 2 bases, and 15 bases lay in between. This CDR3 comprises 14 residues. Germline loops: CDR1 SNHLY, CDR2 FYNNEI. DNA for the CDR3: TGTGCCAGCACCACAGGGCCACCCGCCTACGAGCAGTACTTC. Translating gives CASTTGPPAYEQYF. Supplemented by reference TRBV2 and TRBJ2-7, the full variable domain reads EPEVTQTPSHQVTQMGQEVILRCVPISNHLYFYWYRQILGQKVEFLVSFYNNEISEKSEIFDDQFSVERPDGSNFTLKIRSTKLEDSAMYFCASTTGPPAYEQYFGPGTRLTVT.

This chain joins TRBV2 and TRBJ1-3; D not resolved. CDR1 SNHLY and CDR2 FYNNEI come from the germline V gene. V shed 4 bases and J shed 0 bases, with 7 bases lying between them. CDR3 length: 14 amino acids. The CDR3 loop reads CASSVSSSGNTIYF. The CDR3 DNA sequence: TGTGCCAGCAGTGTGTCGAGCTCTGGAAACACCATATATTTT.

This chain uses TRBV5-4 with TRBJ1-2; 10 nucleotides match TRBD1. CDR3 length: 17 amino acids. With V trimmed by 8 bases and J by 7 bases, 20 bases remained unmatched. Germline lookup yields CDR1 SGHNT and CDR2 YYREEE (reference sequence). For the CDR3, the DNA is TGTGCCAGTCGATACGGCGGGACAGGGGATGTAGCGAGTGGCTACACCTTC. Encoded protein: CASRYGGTGDVASGYTF.

The V and J genes are TRBV3-1 (or the pseudogene TRBV3-2) and TRBJ2-7; possible D gene TRBD1, 6 bases. Trimming removed 4 bases at V and 0 bases at J, with 16 bases between. CDR1 and CDR2 (germline): LGHDT, YNNKEL (reference sequence). This CDR3 has 16 residues. The CDR3 loop is CASSRRGGSSSYEQYF. CDR3 nucleotides: TGTGCCAGCAGCCGCAGAGGGGGTTCAAGCTCCTACGAGCAGTACTTC.

The chain employs TRBV9 and TRBJ2-2, with 8 bases identical to TRBD1. With V trimmed by 3 bases and J by 5 bases, 9 bases remained unmatched. The V gene's germline CDR1 is SGDLS and CDR2 YYNGEE. This CDR3 has 16 residues. CDR3 in amino acids: CASSATGDVRTGELFF. The CDR3 DNA reads TGTGCCAGCAGCGCGACAGGGGATGTACGGACCGGGGAGCTGTTTTTT.

The V gene is TRBV6-5, the J gene TRBJ2-7; the match to TRBD1 covers 10 bases. Germline loops: CDR1 MNHEY, CDR2 SVGAGI. Trimming removed 8 bases from V and 4 bases from J; junction bases left unmatched: 5. The CDR3 loop spans 13 amino acids. The CDR3 spells CASQRDRGYEQYF. In DNA form, the CDR3 reads TGTGCCAGCCAGCGGGACAGGGGATACGAGCAGTACTTC.

The chain carries TRBV12-3 or TRBV12-4 and TRBJ2-3; possible D gene TRBD2, 5 bases. With 8 bases removed from V and 2 bases from J, the gap between germline ends came to 8 bases. The CDR3 has 12 amino acids. The DNA for the CDR3 is TGTGCCAGCCTCGGGATCACAGATACGCAGTATTTT. Its protein is CASLGITDTQYF.

The rearrangement uses TRBV19 and TRBJ2-4, with a weak D call TRBD2 (6 bases). Germline loops: CDR1 LNHDA, CDR2 SQIVND (reference sequence). This CDR3 has 13 residues. Trimming stripped 3 bases from V and 10 bases from J, with 13 bases between. The CDR3: CASSIGSGLIQYF. The CDR3, as DNA: TGTGCCAGTAGTATTGGAAGCGGGTTGATTCAGTACTTC.

J is TRBJ2-7 and V is TRBV2, with 11 bases identical to TRBD1. Unmatched junction bases numbered 8, after V lost 8 bases and J lost 2 bases. This CDR3 has 15 amino acids. Per the germline V gene, CDR1 is SNHLY and CDR2 is FYNNEI. The CDR3, as DNA: TGTGCCAGCGGGACAGGGGGGTTTGGGGCCTACGAGCAGTACTTC. This translates into CASGTGGFGAYEQYF.

In its sample, this clone was seen a few times. The rearrangement joins TRBV2 to TRBJ1-1, with 9 bases identical to TRBD1. There are 14 residues in the CDR3. CDR1 and CDR2 (germline): SNHLY, FYNNEI. Trimming took 7 bases from V and 1 from J; bases not matched to a gene: 4. CDR3 DNA: TGTGCCAGCAAACCACAGGGGGCGAACACTGAAGCTTTCTTT. This gives the protein CASKPQGANTEAFF.

The chain is built from TRBV20-1 and TRBJ1-2; a weak D match, TRBD1 (5 bases). Per germline, CDR1 DFQATT and CDR2 SNEGSKA (reference sequence). V gave up 1 base and J gave up 10 bases, with 10 bases separating them. This CDR3 is built from 11 residues. The CDR3: CSARAGLDYTF. As DNA, the CDR3 is TGCAGTGCTAGAGCAGGGTTGGACTACACCTTC.

For the CDR3, the DNA is TGTGCCAGCAGCCAAGTACACAGCCTAAAGACTAACTATGGCTACACCTTC. It encodes CASSQVHSLKTNYGYTF. The V call is TRBV3-1 (or the pseudogene TRBV3-2), the J call TRBJ1-2, with no clear D. The germline gives CDR1 LGHDT, CDR2 YNNKEL (reference sequence). The CDR3 loop spans 17 amino acids. V was pared by 1 base and J by 0 bases, with 15 bases between.

The chain uses TRBV19 and TRBJ1-5; D gene unclear. Germline values: CDR1 LNHDA, CDR2 SQIVND (reference sequence). Trimming shortened V by 5 bases and J by 2 bases, and 10 bases separated the two germline ends. This CDR3 comprises 14 residues. The CDR3 sequence: CASSLREGNQPQHF. In DNA, the CDR3 is TGTGCCAGTAGTTTGCGAGAAGGCAATCAGCCCCAGCATTTT.

This clone was observed once. The gene calls are TRBV11-2 and TRBJ2-5; 10 bases agree with TRBD1. J was trimmed by 2 bases and V by 5 bases; bases with no gene match: 11. The CDR3 spans 17 residues. Germline V gives CDR1 SGHAT, CDR2 FQNNGV. CDR3 loop: CASSRRMGQGFQETQYF. The CDR3 region has the DNA TGTGCCAGCAGCCGCCGGATGGGACAGGGGTTTCAAGAGACCCAGTACTTC. The complete variable domain, with remaining parts taken from reference TRBV11-2 and TRBJ2-5, reads EAGVAQSPRYKIIEKRQSVAFWCNPISGHATLYWYQQILGQGPKLLIQFQNNGVVDDSQLPKDRFSAERLKGVDSTLKIQPAKLEDSAVYLCASSRRMGQGFQETQYFGPGTRLLVL.

The gene calls are TRBV12-3 or TRBV12-4 and TRBJ1-1, with 10 nucleotides matching TRBD1. V was clipped by 7 bases and J by 7 bases; unmatched bases: 6. The CDR3 extends over 13 amino acids. DNA for the CDR3: TGTGCCAGCACCGGGGACAGGGGAAGTGAAGCTTTCTTT. This encodes CASTGDRGSEAFF.

This clone turned up a few times. The chain is built from TRBV9 and TRBJ1-6; TRBD1 is a possible D gene (6 bases). This CDR3 comprises 14 residues. The germline V gene encodes CDR1 SGDLS and CDR2 YYNGEE. Trimming left V 0 bases short and J 5 bases short, with 6 bases between. The CDR3 DNA sequence: TGTGCCAGCAGCGTAGCAGGGGATAATTCACCCCTCCACTTT. Its translation: CASSVAGDNSPLHF.

This sequence joins TRBV5-1 and TRBJ2-5, with a weak D call TRBD2 (6 bases). The CDR3 is 15 residues long. The germline gives CDR1 SGHRS, CDR2 YFSETQ. V was pared by 2 bases and J by 2 bases, with 13 bases between. CDR3 amino acids: CASSLGTSLQETQYF. DNA for the CDR3: TGCGCCAGCAGCTTAGGTACTAGCCTACAAGAGACCCAGTACTTC.

The V call is TRBV28, the J call TRBJ1-1, with D possibly matching TRBD1 (6 bases). V was trimmed by 5 bases and J by 4 bases, leaving 14 bases between them. Germline lookup yields CDR1 MDHEN and CDR2 SYDVKM. The CDR3 is made up of 14 amino acids. CDR3 loop: CASSRRTVLTEAFF. For the CDR3, the DNA is TGTGCCAGCAGTCGACGGACAGTCCTCACTGAAGCTTTCTTT.

The CDR3 region is CASSIPTAEQYF. The CDR3, as DNA: TGTGCCAGTAGTATCCCGACTGCCGAGCAGTACTTC. V is TRBV19 and J is TRBJ2-7; the D is unclear. Trimming took off 3 bases at V and 6 bases at J, with 9 bases between the two ends. CDR3 length: 12 amino acids. In germline, CDR1 is LNHDA, CDR2 SQIVND (reference sequence). Based on the CDR3 plus reference TRBV19 and TRBJ2-7, the full variable domain is DGGITQSPKYLFRKEGQNVTLSCEQNLNHDAMYWYRQDPGQGLRLIYYSQIVNDFQKGDIAEGYSVSREKKESFPLTVTSAQKNPTAFYLCASSIPTAEQYFGPGTRLTVT.

This clone has just a few counts. The chain employs TRBV9 and TRBJ1-2; tentatively, D is TRBD1 (5 bases). V gave up 4 bases and J gave up 6 bases, with 10 bases separating them. The CDR3 is 12 amino acids. The germline V gene has CDR1 SGDLS and CDR2 YYNGEE. The DNA for the CDR3 is TGTGCCAGCAGCTCCCAGGGTGATGGCTACACCTTC. Its translation is CASSSQGDGYTF.

This clone has a single count. The rearrangement joins TRBV7-9 to TRBJ2-1; 9 bases fit TRBD2. The germline CDR1 and CDR2 sequences are SEHNR and FQNEAQ (reference sequence). After removal of 2 bases from V and 7 bases from J, the junction contained 6 bases not matched to a gene. The CDR3 is 15 residues long. The CDR3 loop reads CASSLRGGRENEQFF. The DNA for the CDR3 is TGTGCCAGCAGCTTACGTGGCGGGAGGGAGAATGAGCAGTTCTTC. Based on the CDR3 plus reference TRBV7-9 and TRBJ2-1, the full variable domain is DTGVSQNPRHKITKRGQNVTFRCDPISEHNRLYWYRQTLGQGPEFLTYFQNEAQLEKSRLLSDRFSAERPKGSFSTLEIQRTEQGDSAMYLCASSLRGGRENEQFFGPGTRLTVL.

This clone has a single count. The gene calls are TRBV9 and TRBJ2-1; 11 bases match TRBD1. The length of the CDR3 is 17 residues. Looked up from germline, CDR1 is SGDLS and CDR2 is YYNGEE. Unmatched junction bases numbered 11, after V lost 3 bases and J lost 6 bases. CDR3 nucleotide sequence: TGTGCCAGCAGCGAGGGACCCGGGACAGGGGGGATCAATGAGCAGTTCTTC. This gives the protein CASSEGPGTGGINEQFF.